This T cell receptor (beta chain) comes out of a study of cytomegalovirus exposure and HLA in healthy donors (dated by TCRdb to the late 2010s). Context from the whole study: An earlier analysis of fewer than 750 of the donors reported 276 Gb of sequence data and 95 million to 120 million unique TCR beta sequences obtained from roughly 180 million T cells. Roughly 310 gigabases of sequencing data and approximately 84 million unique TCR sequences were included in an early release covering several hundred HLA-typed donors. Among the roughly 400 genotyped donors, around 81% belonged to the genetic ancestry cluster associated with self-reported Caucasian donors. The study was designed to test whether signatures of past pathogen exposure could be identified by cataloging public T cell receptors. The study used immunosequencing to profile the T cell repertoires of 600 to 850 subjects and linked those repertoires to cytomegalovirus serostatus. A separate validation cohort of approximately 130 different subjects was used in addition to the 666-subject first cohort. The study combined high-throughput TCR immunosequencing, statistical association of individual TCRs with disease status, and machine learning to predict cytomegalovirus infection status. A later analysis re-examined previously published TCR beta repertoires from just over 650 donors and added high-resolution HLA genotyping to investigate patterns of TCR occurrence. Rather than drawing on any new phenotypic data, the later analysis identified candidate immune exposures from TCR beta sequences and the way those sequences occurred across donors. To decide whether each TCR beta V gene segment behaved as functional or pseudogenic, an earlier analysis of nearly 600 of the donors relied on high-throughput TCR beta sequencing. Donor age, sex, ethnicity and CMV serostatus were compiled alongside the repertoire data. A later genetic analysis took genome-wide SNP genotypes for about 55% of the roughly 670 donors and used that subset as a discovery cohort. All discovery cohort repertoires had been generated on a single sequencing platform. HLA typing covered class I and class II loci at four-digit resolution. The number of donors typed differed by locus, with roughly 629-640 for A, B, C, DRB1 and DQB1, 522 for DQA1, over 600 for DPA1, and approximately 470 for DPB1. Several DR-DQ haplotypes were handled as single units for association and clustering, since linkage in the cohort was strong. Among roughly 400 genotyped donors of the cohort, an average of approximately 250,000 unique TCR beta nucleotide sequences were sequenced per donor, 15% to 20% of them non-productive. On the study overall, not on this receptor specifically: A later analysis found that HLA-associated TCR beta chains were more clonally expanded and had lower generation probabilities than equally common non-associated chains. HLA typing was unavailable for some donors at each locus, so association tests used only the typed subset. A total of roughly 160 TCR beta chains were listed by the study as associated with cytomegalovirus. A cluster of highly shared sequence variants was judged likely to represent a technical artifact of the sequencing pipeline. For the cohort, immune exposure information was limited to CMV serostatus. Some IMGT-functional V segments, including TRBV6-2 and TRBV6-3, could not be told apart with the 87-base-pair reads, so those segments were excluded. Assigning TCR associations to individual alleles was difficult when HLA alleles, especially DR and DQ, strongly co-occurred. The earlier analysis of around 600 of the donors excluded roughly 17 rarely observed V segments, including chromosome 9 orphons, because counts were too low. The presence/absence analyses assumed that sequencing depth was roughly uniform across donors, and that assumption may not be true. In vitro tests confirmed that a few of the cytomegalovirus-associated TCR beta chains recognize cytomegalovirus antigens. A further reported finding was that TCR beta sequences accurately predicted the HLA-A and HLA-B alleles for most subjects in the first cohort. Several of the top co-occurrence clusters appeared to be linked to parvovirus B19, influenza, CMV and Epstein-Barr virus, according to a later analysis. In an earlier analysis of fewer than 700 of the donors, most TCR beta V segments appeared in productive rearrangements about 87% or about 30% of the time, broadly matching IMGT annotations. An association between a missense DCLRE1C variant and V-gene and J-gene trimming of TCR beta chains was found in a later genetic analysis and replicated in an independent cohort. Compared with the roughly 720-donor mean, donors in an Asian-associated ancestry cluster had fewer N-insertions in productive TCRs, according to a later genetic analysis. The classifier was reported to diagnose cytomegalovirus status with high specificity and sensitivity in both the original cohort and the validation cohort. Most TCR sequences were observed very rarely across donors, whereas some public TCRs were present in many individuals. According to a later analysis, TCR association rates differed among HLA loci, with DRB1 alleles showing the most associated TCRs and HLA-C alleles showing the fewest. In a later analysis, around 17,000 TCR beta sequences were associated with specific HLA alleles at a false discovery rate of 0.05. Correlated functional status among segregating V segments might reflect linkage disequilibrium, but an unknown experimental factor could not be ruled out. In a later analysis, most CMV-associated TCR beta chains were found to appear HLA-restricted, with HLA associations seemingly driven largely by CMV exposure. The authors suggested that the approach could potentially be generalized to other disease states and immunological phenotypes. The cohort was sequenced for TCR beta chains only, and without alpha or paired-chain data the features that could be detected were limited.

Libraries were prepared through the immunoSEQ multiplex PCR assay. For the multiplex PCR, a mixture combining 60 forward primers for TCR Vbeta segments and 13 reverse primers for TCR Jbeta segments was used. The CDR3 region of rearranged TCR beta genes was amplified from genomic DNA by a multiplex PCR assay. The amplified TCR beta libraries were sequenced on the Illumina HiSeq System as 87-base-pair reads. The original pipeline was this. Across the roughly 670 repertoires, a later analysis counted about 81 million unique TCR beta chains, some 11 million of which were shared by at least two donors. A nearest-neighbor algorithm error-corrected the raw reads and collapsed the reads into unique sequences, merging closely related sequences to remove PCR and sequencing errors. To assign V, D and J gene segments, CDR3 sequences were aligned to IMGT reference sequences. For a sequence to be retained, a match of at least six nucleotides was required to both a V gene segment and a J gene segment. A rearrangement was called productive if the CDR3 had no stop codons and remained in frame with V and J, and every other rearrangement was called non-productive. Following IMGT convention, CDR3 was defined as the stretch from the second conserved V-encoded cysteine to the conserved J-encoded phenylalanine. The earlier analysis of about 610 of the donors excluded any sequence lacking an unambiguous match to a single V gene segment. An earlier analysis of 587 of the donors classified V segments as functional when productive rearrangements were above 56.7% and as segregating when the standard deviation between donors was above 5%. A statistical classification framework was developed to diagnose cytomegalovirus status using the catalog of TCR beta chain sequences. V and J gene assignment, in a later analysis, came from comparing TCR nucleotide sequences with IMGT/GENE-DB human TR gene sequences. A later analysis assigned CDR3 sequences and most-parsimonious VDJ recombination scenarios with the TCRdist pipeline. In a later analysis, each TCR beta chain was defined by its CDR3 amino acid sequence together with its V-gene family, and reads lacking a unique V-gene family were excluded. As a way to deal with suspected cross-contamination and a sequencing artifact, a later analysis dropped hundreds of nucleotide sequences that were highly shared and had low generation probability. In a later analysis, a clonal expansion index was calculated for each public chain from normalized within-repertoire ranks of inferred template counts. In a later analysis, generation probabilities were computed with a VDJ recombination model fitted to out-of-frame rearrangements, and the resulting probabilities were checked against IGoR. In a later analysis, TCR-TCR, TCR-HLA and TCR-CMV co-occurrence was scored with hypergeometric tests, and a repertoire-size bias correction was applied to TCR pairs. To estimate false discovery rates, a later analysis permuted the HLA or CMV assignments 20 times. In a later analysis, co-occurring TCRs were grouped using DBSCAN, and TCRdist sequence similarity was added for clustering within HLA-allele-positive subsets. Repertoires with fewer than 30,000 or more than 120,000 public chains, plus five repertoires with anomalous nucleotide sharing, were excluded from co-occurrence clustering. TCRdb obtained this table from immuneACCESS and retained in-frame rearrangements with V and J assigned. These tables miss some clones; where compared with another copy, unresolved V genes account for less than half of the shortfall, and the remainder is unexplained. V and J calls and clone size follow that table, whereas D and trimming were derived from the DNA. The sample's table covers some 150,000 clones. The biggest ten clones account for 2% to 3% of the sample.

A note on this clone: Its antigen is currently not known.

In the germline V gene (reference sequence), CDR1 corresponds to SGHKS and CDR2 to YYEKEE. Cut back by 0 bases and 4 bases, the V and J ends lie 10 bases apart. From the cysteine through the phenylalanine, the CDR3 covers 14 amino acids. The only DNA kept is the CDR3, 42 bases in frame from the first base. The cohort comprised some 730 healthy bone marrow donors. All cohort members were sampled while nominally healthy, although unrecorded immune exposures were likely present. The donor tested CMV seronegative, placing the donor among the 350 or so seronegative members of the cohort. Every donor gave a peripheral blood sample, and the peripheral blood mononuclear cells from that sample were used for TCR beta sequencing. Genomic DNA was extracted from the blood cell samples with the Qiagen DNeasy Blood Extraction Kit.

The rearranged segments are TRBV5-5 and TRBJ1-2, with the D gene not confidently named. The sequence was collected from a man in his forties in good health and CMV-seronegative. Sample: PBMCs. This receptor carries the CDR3 CASSLDNFSYGYTF. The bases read TGTGCCAGCAGCTTGGACAATTTCAGCTATGGCTACACCTTC.